The 5 T cell receptor beta chains presented below share a single source sample, sequenced in a study of Ad26.COV2.S vaccination and SARS-CoV-2 variants. The treatment: about 20 received Ad26.COV2.S at low or high dose, single or two shots; about 5 received placebo; per-sample allocation not given. Collection of samples fell on day 63 after the first vaccine or placebo injection. Assay used: immunoSEQ multiplex PCR; TCRdb lists only in-frame clones, some missing. This table has 200,000 to 250,000 clones, around 87% appearing once. Sequencing used peripheral blood, obtained in a trial of Ad26.COV2.S vaccine versus placebo. These receptors all stem from a person aged 18 to 65 who received the Ad26.COV2.S COVID-19 vaccine or a placebo.

This clone was found once. The V and J genes are TRBV6-5 and TRBJ1-5; perhaps TRBD1 as D (6 bases). This CDR3 has 15 residues. Germline V gene sequence: CDR1 MNHEY, CDR2 SVGAGI. V gave up 7 bases and J gave up 2 bases, with 15 bases separating them. In DNA, the CDR3 is TGTGCCAGCATTTGGGGGCCGACGGGCAATCAGCCCCAGCATTTT. It translates to CASIWGPTGNQPQHF.

CDR3 residues: CASSLVGSPLHF. CDR3 bases: TGTGCCAGCAGTTTGGTTGGGTCACCCCTCCACTTT. The chain uses TRBV28 and TRBJ1-6; D gene ambiguous. The CDR3 is 12 amino acids. Trimming pared 3 bases from V and 10 bases from J, leaving 7 bases between. CDR1 and CDR2 from the germline V gene are MDHEN and SYDVKM. Full variable domain (rest looked up from reference TRBV28 and TRBJ1-6): DVKVTQSSRYLVKRTGEKVFLECVQDMDHENMFWYRQDPGLGLRLIYFSYDVKMKEKGDIPEGYSVSREKKERFSLILESASTNQTSMYLCASSLVGSPLHFGNGTRLTVT.

This chain links TRBV27 with TRBJ1-5; 7 positions agree with TRBD1. Germline V gene lookup returns CDR1 MNHEY and CDR2 SMNVEV (reference sequence). CDR3 length: 13 residues. After removal of 10 bases from V and 4 bases from J, the junction contained 7 bases not matched to a gene. CDR3 sequence (DNA): TGTGCCACCCGACAGGGTATGAATCAGCCCCAGCATTTT. Amino acid sequence: CATRQGMNQPQHF.

The J gene is TRBJ2-7, the V gene TRBV12-3 or TRBV12-4, with D tentatively TRBD2 (5 bases). The length of the CDR3 is 13 residues. Trimming took off 5 bases at V and 5 bases at J, with 13 bases between the two ends. CDR3: CASSLGVSNEQYF. As DNA, the CDR3 is TGTGCCAGCAGTCTCGGGGTTTCCAACGAGCAGTACTTC.

This chain links TRBV18 with TRBJ2-6; tentatively, D is TRBD1 (5 bases). Looked up from germline, CDR1 is KGHSH and CDR2 is LQKENI. The CDR3 extends over 18 amino acids. Trimming pared 3 bases from V and 0 bases from J, leaving 15 bases between. The CDR3 spells CASSPIWTTNSGANVLTF. The CDR3 DNA is TGTGCCAGCTCACCCATCTGGACAACCAACTCTGGGGCCAACGTCCTGACTTTC.